Below, 14 T cell receptor beta chains from the same sample are listed, as sequenced in a study of blood T cell repertoires in COVID-19. Clones were read by immunoSEQ multiplex PCR, and TCRdb kept only the in-frame ones, dropping some. The repertoire holds about 190,000 clones, 84% seen once, with approximately 5% in the top ten. The specimen sequenced was peripheral blood. The receptors originated from a woman in her 70s with active or convalescent COVID-19.

The gene calls are TRBV28 and TRBJ2-7; 10 bases map to TRBD2. Germline CDR1 reads MDHEN; CDR2 reads SYDVKM. The CDR3 sequence is 16 residues long. V dropped 3 bases and J dropped 0; count of bases not matched to a gene: 5. As DNA, the CDR3 is TGTGCCAGCAGTTTGCGGGGACTAGCGTACTCCTACGAGCAGTACTTC. Its protein is CASSLRGLAYSYEQYF.

V and J are TRBV28 and TRBJ1-2, with D possibly being TRBD1 (5 bases). CDR3 length: 14 amino acids. V lost 3 bases, J lost 8 bases, and 16 bases lay in between. Germline CDR1 MDHEN, CDR2 SYDVKM. The CDR3 DNA sequence: TGTGCCAGCAGTTTGGCCAGGGCAGCGGGGGGCTACACCTTC. Amino acids: CASSLARAAGGYTF.

The V gene is TRBV30, the J gene TRBJ2-1; possibly TRBD1 for D (5 bases). The CDR3 consists of 16 residues. Germline V gene lookup returns CDR1 GTSNPN and CDR2 SVGIG (reference sequence). Between the trimmed V and J ends, which lost 1 base and 4 bases, there was a span of 17 bases. The CDR3 nucleotides are TGTGCCTGGAGTGCCTCCATAGGGGATCGATACAATGAGCAGTTCTTC. It translates to CAWSASIGDRYNEQFF.

The chain uses TRBV5-1 and TRBJ2-1; possibly TRBD2 for D (6 bases). The CDR3 has 16 amino acids. With 4 bases removed from V and 8 bases from J, the gap between germline ends came to 22 bases. The germline CDR1 and CDR2 sequences are SGHRS and YFSETQ. CDR3 DNA sequence: TGCGCCAGCAGCCCGACGTTGGGGCTTGGGGGGTATGAGCAGTTCTTC. Translated: CASSPTLGLGGYEQFF.

V and J are TRBV5-4 and TRBJ2-7, with 7 nucleotides matching TRBD2. V gave up 0 bases and J gave up 0 bases; unmatched junction bases: 6. This CDR3 comprises 16 residues. CDR1 SGHNT and CDR2 YYREEE come from the germline V gene (reference sequence). The CDR3 spells CASSLDLAVSSYEQYF. CDR3 bases: TGTGCCAGCAGCTTGGACCTAGCGGTGAGCTCCTACGAGCAGTACTTC.

This chain joins TRBV18 and TRBJ2-5; perhaps TRBD1 as D (6 bases). The germline V and J ends were trimmed by 3 bases and 3 bases, with 14 bases remaining between them. Germline CDR1 and CDR2: KGHSH and LQKENI. This CDR3 has 15 amino acids. This CDR3 is CASSPSQGPKETQYF. The CDR3 DNA sequence: TGTGCCAGCTCACCTTCACAGGGCCCAAAAGAGACCCAGTACTTC.

The V gene is TRBV3-1 (or the pseudogene TRBV3-2), the J gene TRBJ2-1; D possibly corresponds to TRBD2 (5 bases). V lost 0 bases, J lost 6 bases, and 12 bases lay in between. The CDR3 extends over 15 amino acids. Germline-derived CDR1 and CDR2 are LGHDT and YNNKEL (reference sequence). The CDR3 protein is CASSQEYLAGNEQFF. The CDR3 region has the DNA TGTGCCAGCAGCCAAGAATACCTAGCTGGCAATGAGCAGTTCTTC.

The table lists this clone with a few counts. The CDR3 here is CASSQVGLAGAHGELFF. Here the CDR3 DNA reads TGCGCCAGCAGCCAAGTCGGACTAGCGGGAGCCCACGGGGAGCTGTTTTTT. The chain employs TRBV4-1 and TRBJ2-2; TRBD2 aligns across 13 bases. The J segment lost 7 bases and the V segment lost 1 base, leaving 6 bases of the junction unmatched. This CDR3 is built from 17 residues. From germline, CDR1 is MGHRA and CDR2 YSYEKL.

The V and J genes are TRBV20-1 and TRBJ2-3; tentatively, D is TRBD2 (6 bases). Deletions cut 3 bases from V and 0 bases from J, with 16 bases between. Looked up from germline, CDR1 is DFQATT and CDR2 is SNEGSKA (reference sequence). The CDR3 loop spans 16 amino acids. The CDR3: CSASNPEAGSTDTQYF. CDR3 DNA sequence: TGCAGTGCTAGTAACCCAGAGGCGGGAAGCACAGATACGCAGTATTTT.

The chain links TRBV7-9 to TRBJ1-1; D might be TRBD1 (6 bases). The V gene's germline CDR1 is SEHNR and CDR2 FQNEAQ (reference sequence). V was trimmed by 5 bases and J by 3 bases, leaving 10 bases between them. The CDR3 is 13 residues long. CDR3 nucleotide sequence: TGTGCCAGCAGCCTCAACAGGGACACTGAAGCTTTCTTT. Translating it yields CASSLNRDTEAFF.

The chain combines TRBV9 with TRBJ1-2, with 7 nucleotides matching TRBD1. Trimming at V came to 0 bases and at J to 8 bases, leaving 25 bases not matched to a gene. CDR3 length: 20 amino acids. Germline loops: CDR1 SGDLS, CDR2 YYNGEE. CDR3 amino acids: CASSVDPLSLTGTVREGYTF. CDR3 DNA sequence: TGTGCCAGCAGCGTAGATCCCTTGTCGCTAACCGGGACAGTGAGAGAGGGCTACACCTTC.

The chain carries TRBV9 and TRBJ1-3; tentative D call: TRBD1 (6 bases). The CDR3 covers 17 residues. V was shortened by 4 bases and J by 0 bases, with 17 bases between the two germline ends. Germline CDR1 is SGDLS and CDR2 is YYNGEE. The CDR3 DNA reads TGTGCCAGCAGCACCAGACAGGCAGCTTACTCTGGAAACACCATATATTTT. Amino acids: CASSTRQAAYSGNTIYF.

The chain joins TRBV30 to TRBJ2-7, with 9 bases that match TRBD1. V was pared by 3 bases and J by 2 bases, with 2 bases of the junction left unmatched. Germline V gives CDR1 GTSNPN, CDR2 SVGIG (reference sequence). The CDR3 length is 13 residues. CDR3 sequence reads: CAWRGQGAYEQYF. The CDR3 DNA follows: TGTGCCTGGAGGGGACAGGGAGCCTACGAGCAGTACTTC.

The chain couples TRBV30 to TRBJ2-5, with TRBD2 matching over 8 bases. Germline CDR1 GTSNPN, CDR2 SVGIG (reference sequence). This CDR3 has 14 amino acids. Trimming removed 4 bases from V and 4 bases from J; junction bases left unmatched: 8. The CDR3 loop reads CAWTRASGRETQYF. For the CDR3, the DNA is TGTGCCTGGACGCGGGCTAGCGGGCGAGAGACCCAGTACTTC. The full variable domain, in which reference TRBV30 and TRBJ2-5 provide the parts outside the CDR3, is SQTIHQWPATLVQPVGSPLSLECTVEGTSNPNLYWYRQAAGRGLQLLFYSVGIGQISSEVPQNLSASRPQDRQFILSSKKLLLSDSGFYLCAWTRASGRETQYFGPGTRLLVL.